This TCR beta chain stems from a study of cytomegalovirus exposure and HLA in healthy donors (dated by TCRdb to between 2016 and 2019). Regarding the complete study: According to an earlier analysis of around 600 of the donors, about 179 million T cells yielded 100 million or so unique TCR beta sequences and about 300 Gb of sequence data. An earlier analysis of fewer than 700 of the donors applied high-throughput TCR beta sequencing to assess whether each TCR beta V gene segment acted as functional or pseudogenic. Across approximately 400 genotyped donors of the cohort, an average of approximately 220,000 unique TCR beta nucleotide sequences per donor were sequenced, and roughly 18% of those sequences were non-productive. The study profiled the T cell repertoires of hundreds of subjects by immunosequencing and related them to cytomegalovirus serostatus. HLA typing included class I and class II loci at four-digit resolution. A later analysis re-analyzed previously published TCR beta repertoires from roughly 690 donors and added high-resolution HLA genotyping to study TCR occurrence patterns. The number of typed donors differed by locus: roughly 620-640 for A, B, C, DRB1 and DQB1; some 500 for DQA1; 606 for DPA1; and 450 to 480 for DPB1. All discovery cohort repertoires had been generated using a single sequencing platform. The study combined high-throughput TCR immunosequencing, statistical association of individual TCRs with disease status, and machine learning to predict cytomegalovirus infection status. An early release that covered roughly 600 HLA-typed donors contained approximately 290 gigabases of sequencing data and 75 million to 100 million unique TCR sequences. Alongside the repertoire data, information on donor age, sex, ethnicity and CMV serostatus was compiled. A later genetic analysis used genome-wide SNP genotypes for about 60% of the roughly 700 donors, treating that subset as a discovery cohort. The study aimed to test whether cataloging public T cell receptors could reveal signatures of past pathogen exposure. In addition to the first cohort of approximately 670 subjects, a separate validation cohort of 120 different subjects was used. Rather than drawing on any new phenotypic data, the later analysis identified candidate immune exposures from TCR beta sequences and the way those sequences occurred across donors. A few DR-DQ haplotypes were treated as single units for association and clustering because of strong linkage in the cohort. Of the approximately 400 genotyped donors, around 81% fell in the genetic ancestry cluster associated with self-reported Caucasian donors. What the work shows at the level of the full study, not this receptor alone: A later analysis found that TCR association rates varied across HLA loci, with DRB1 alleles showing the most associated TCRs and HLA-C alleles the fewest. A cluster of highly shared sequence variants was judged likely to represent a technical artifact of the sequencing pipeline. In this cohort, only TCR beta chains were sequenced, and detectable features were limited by the absence of alpha or paired-chain data. Cytomegalovirus status was reported to be diagnosed by the classifier with high specificity and sensitivity in both the original and validation cohorts. A further reported finding was that TCR beta sequences accurately predicted the HLA-A and HLA-B alleles for most subjects in the first cohort. In a later analysis, several top co-occurrence clusters were reported to appear linked to parvovirus B19, influenza, CMV and Epstein-Barr virus. According to a later genetic analysis, donors in an Asian-associated ancestry cluster had fewer N-insertions in productive TCRs than the roughly 660-donor mean. Linkage disequilibrium might explain the correlated functional status among segregating V segments, but an unknown experimental factor could not be ruled out. A later analysis associated 16,951 TCR beta sequences with specific HLA alleles at a false discovery rate of 0.05. In an earlier analysis of approximately 590 of the donors, most TCR beta V segments appeared in productive rearrangements about 87% or about 30% of the time, broadly matching IMGT annotations. It was suggested by the authors that the approach could potentially be generalized to other disease states and immunological phenotypes. A total of 150 or so TCR beta chains were listed by the study as associated with cytomegalovirus. When HLA alleles, especially DR and DQ, strongly co-occurred, TCR associations were difficult to assign to individual alleles. The only immune exposure information available for the cohort was CMV serostatus. A later analysis found that most CMV-associated TCR beta chains appeared HLA-restricted, with HLA associations seemingly driven largely by CMV exposure. V-gene and J-gene trimming of TCR beta chains was associated with a missense DCLRE1C variant in a later genetic analysis, and the association was replicated in an independent cohort. Because HLA typing was unavailable for some donors at each locus, only the typed subset was used in association tests. Because counts were too low, about 15 rarely observed V segments, including chromosome 9 orphons, were left out of the earlier analysis of several hundred of the donors. Across donors, most TCR sequences were observed very rarely, whereas some public TCRs were present in many individuals. A later analysis found that HLA-associated TCR beta chains were more clonally expanded and had lower generation probabilities than equally common non-associated chains. A few of the identified cytomegalovirus-associated TCR beta chains were confirmed in vitro to be specific for cytomegalovirus antigens. Presence/absence analyses assumed roughly uniform sequencing depth across donors, an assumption that may not hold.

Regarding this clone: Its antigen target is currently unknown. The record has no base qualities; no much larger clone is one base away. Other DNA sequences in the same sample also yield this CDR3.

The library relied on the immunoSEQ multiplex PCR assay. For the multiplex PCR, a mixture combining 60 forward primers for TCR Vbeta segments and 13 reverse primers for TCR Jbeta segments was used. A multiplex PCR assay on genomic DNA amplified the CDR3 region of rearranged TCR beta genes. On the Illumina HiSeq System, the amplified TCR beta libraries were sequenced as 87-base-pair reads. Concerning the study's data processing: Across the 500 to 850 repertoires, a later analysis counted 78 million or so unique TCR beta chains, around 11 million of which were shared by at least two donors. To remove PCR and sequencing errors, raw reads were error-corrected and collapsed into unique sequences using a nearest-neighbor algorithm that merged closely related sequences. V, D and J gene segments were assigned by aligning CDR3 sequences to IMGT reference sequences. For a sequence to be retained, at least a six-nucleotide match to both a V gene segment and a J gene segment was required. A rearrangement was called productive if the CDR3 had no stop codons and remained in frame with V and J, and every other rearrangement was called non-productive. Following IMGT convention, CDR3 was defined as the stretch from the second conserved V-encoded cysteine to the conserved J-encoded phenylalanine. Sequences without an unambiguous match to a single V gene segment were excluded from the earlier analysis of approximately 560 of the donors. An earlier analysis of almost 600 of the donors classified V segments as functional when productive rearrangements were above 56.7% and as segregating when the standard deviation between donors was above 5%. A statistical classification framework was built for diagnosing cytomegalovirus status from the catalog of TCR beta chain sequences. In a later analysis, V and J genes were assigned by comparing TCR nucleotide sequences against IMGT/GENE-DB human TR gene sequences. The TCRdist pipeline was used in a later analysis to assign CDR3 sequences and most-parsimonious VDJ recombination scenarios. In a later analysis, every TCR beta chain was defined by the combination of its CDR3 amino acid sequence and its V-gene family, and reads without a unique V-gene family were dropped. A later analysis removed several hundred highly shared, low-generation-probability nucleotide sequences to deal with suspected cross-contamination and a sequencing artifact. For each public chain, a later analysis derived a clonal expansion index from normalized ranks of inferred template counts within each repertoire. In a later analysis, generation probabilities were computed using a VDJ recombination model fitted to out-of-frame rearrangements, and the results were checked against IGoR. In a later analysis, hypergeometric tests were used to score TCR-TCR, TCR-HLA and TCR-CMV co-occurrence, with a repertoire-size bias correction applied to TCR pairs. In a later analysis, false discovery rates were estimated by permuting HLA or CMV assignments 20 times. A later analysis grouped co-occurring TCRs with DBSCAN, adding TCRdist sequence similarity when clustering within HLA-allele-positive subsets. Co-occurrence clustering excluded repertoires with fewer than 30,000 or more than 120,000 public chains, plus five with anomalous nucleotide sharing. TCRdb took over this immuneACCESS table, retaining in-frame rearrangements with V and J assigned. Such tables are incomplete; in checked studies, under half of the missing clones stem from an unresolved V gene, and the remainder is unexplained. V and J calls and clone size are copied from that table; D and trimming were computed from the DNA. This sample holds about 200,000 clones; 79% were observed only once. The ten biggest clones cover approximately 0.36% of the sample.

The cohort comprised fewer than 700 healthy bone marrow donors. All cohort members were sampled while nominally healthy, although unrecorded immune exposures were likely present. The donor was CMV seropositive and was included in the group of 300 or so seropositive cohort members. Each donor provided a peripheral blood sample, and peripheral blood mononuclear cells were used for TCR beta sequencing. The Qiagen DNeasy Blood Extraction Kit was used to extract genomic DNA from the blood cell samples. The sequence was collected from a male donor in good health and CMV-seropositive. The specimen sequenced was PBMCs.

The encoded CDR3 is CASSLSGSSYNEQFF. Read as DNA, the sequence is TGTGCCAGCAGCTTGAGCGGAAGCTCCTACAATGAGCAGTTCTTC. In this chain, TRBV5-4 is recombined with TRBJ2-1; the D segment could be TRBD2, given 5 matching bases. The CDR3 contains 15 residues, cysteine and phenylalanine counted. Only CDR3 DNA remains: 45 bases, in frame from the first base. CDR1 is given as SGHNT and CDR2 as YYREEE, both from the germline V gene (reference sequence). Trimming costs V 1 base and J 0 bases, and their ends lie 8 bases apart.